This T cell receptor (beta chain) was documented in a study of cytomegalovirus exposure and HLA in healthy donors. PCR employed 60 Vbeta and 13 Jbeta primers. Profiling relied on immunoSEQ multiplex PCR, and the TCRdb table lists in-frame clones only, not all of them. The top ten hold 1.8% of the sample, which has 150,000 to 200,000 clones, about 70% seen once. The TCR sequence derives from a woman aged 25 to 39 in good health and CMV-seronegative. The sample consisted of PBMCs.

CDR3 DNA sequence: TGTGCCATCGGGTCGGCAGGGGGAGCTTTCTTT. The encoded protein is CAIGSAGGAFF. The chain carries TRBV10-3 and TRBJ1-1, with TRBD1 matching 7 bases. The V gene end was trimmed by 8 bases and the J gene end by 10 bases; junction bases not matched to a gene: 7. CDR1 and CDR2 (germline): ENHRY, SYGVKD. The CDR3 is 11 residues long.